The 20 T cell receptor beta chains listed next were all sequenced from one sample in a study of shared clonotypes between healthy human individuals. The protocol was immunoSEQ multiplex PCR, while the TCRdb copy is restricted to in-frame clones and leaves out a portion. The data show millions of clones, 95% seen once. Source material: naive CD4+ T cells sorted from blood. Noted subset: CD45RA+ positively selected. Receptor source: a man aged 18 to 29 in good health.

The J gene is TRBJ2-5, the V gene TRBV14; 8 bases are a match to TRBD1. This CDR3 is built from 15 residues. The junction had 5 bases not matched to a gene; V was cut back by 3 bases and J by 2 bases. Germline V lookup: CDR1 SGHDN, CDR2 FVKESK. CDR3 in DNA: TGTGCCAGCAGCCATCACAGGGGGACTCAAGAGACCCAGTACTTC. Protein sequence: CASSHHRGTQETQYF.

CDR3 region: CASSGLAGQETQYF. CDR3 in DNA: TGTGCCAGCAGCGGACTAGCGGGGCAAGAGACCCAGTACTTC. J is TRBJ2-5 and V is TRBV5-6; 12 bases are shared with TRBD2. The CDR3 sequence is 14 residues long. Germline CDR1 is SGHDT and CDR2 is YYEEEE. Trimming removed 4 bases from V and 2 bases from J; junction bases left unmatched: 0.

This rearrangement joins TRBV18 to TRBJ1-1; D not resolved. V dropped 4 bases and J dropped 0 bases, with 15 bases sitting between them. Germline CDR1 reads KGHSH; CDR2 reads LQKENI. There are 16 residues in the CDR3. The CDR3 is CASSRSWRTMNTEAFF. In DNA form, the CDR3 reads TGTGCCAGCTCACGAAGTTGGCGGACTATGAACACTGAAGCTTTCTTT. Drawing the rest from reference TRBV18 and TRBJ1-1, the complete variable domain is NAGVMQNPRHLVRRRGQEARLRCSPMKGHSHVYWYRQLPEEGLKFMVYLQKENIIDESGMPKERFSAEFPKEGPSILRIQQVVRGDSAAYFCASSRSWRTMNTEAFFGQGTRLTVV.

This clone has only one observation. Other DNA sequences from this sample encode an identical CDR3 as well. The chain employs TRBV13 and TRBJ2-5; TRBD1 might be the D (6 bases). V lost 3 bases and J 2 bases, leaving 10 bases between the germline ends. The CDR3 covers 14 residues. Germline loops: CDR1 PRHDT, CDR2 FYEKMQ (reference sequence). The chain's CDR3 is CASSLGTKQETQYF. The CDR3 DNA is TGTGCCAGCAGCTTGGGGACAAAACAAGAGACCCAGTACTTC.

Note on this clone: A read error is possible here, since a much larger clone lies one base away. The rearrangement joins TRBV5-4 to TRBJ1-1, with D unclear. CDR1 is SGHNT, CDR2 YYREEE, per germline (reference sequence). The CDR3 runs 13 residues. In DNA, the CDR3 is TGTGCCGGCAGCTTATTAGGGAACACTGAAGCTTTCTTT. Its translation is CAGSLLGNTEAFF.

This clone was seen more than once but under ten times. This rearrangement joins TRBV19 to TRBJ1-2, with D uncertain. This CDR3 comprises 12 residues. Germline CDR1 LNHDA, CDR2 SQIVND (reference sequence). The germline V and J ends were trimmed by 3 bases and 8 bases, with 10 bases remaining between them. The DNA for the CDR3 is TGTGCCAGTAGTATGGGTGGACGCGGCTACACCTTC. This gives the protein CASSMGGRGYTF.

The rearrangement uses TRBV6-5 and TRBJ2-7; 9 bases agree with TRBD1. V lost 7 bases, J lost 6 bases, and 10 bases stayed unmatched. The V gene's germline CDR1 is MNHEY and CDR2 SVGAGI. The CDR3 has 14 residues. CDR3: CASKLPGQGSEQYF. As DNA, the CDR3 is TGTGCCAGCAAACTCCCGGGACAGGGCTCCGAGCAGTACTTC.

The chain combines TRBV4-1 with TRBJ1-6, with D possibly being TRBD1 (6 bases). The CDR3 has 17 residues. CDR1 is MGHRA, CDR2 YSYEKL, per germline. The V end was cut by 1 base, the J end by 10 bases, with 20 bases between. CDR3 DNA: TGCGCCAGCAGCCAAGTACGGGGACATAAGGGGGAATCACCCCTCCACTTT. Its translation is CASSQVRGHKGESPLHF.

This clone is a singleton in its sample. V usage is TRBV6-5 and J usage is TRBJ1-5; tentatively, D is TRBD1 (5 bases). Deletions cut 5 bases from V and 4 bases from J, with 15 bases between. Germline CDR1 reads MNHEY; CDR2 reads SVGAGI. There are 15 residues in the CDR3. CDR3 loop: CASSREGAMNQPQHF. The CDR3 bases are TGTGCCAGCAGTAGAGAAGGGGCGATGAATCAGCCCCAGCATTTT.

The chain joins TRBV9 to TRBJ2-3; 7 nucleotides agree with TRBD2. In germline, CDR1 is SGDLS, CDR2 YYNGEE. The CDR3 extends over 15 amino acids. After removal of 4 bases from V and 2 bases from J, the junction contained 7 bases not matched to a gene. The CDR3 DNA follows: TGTGCCAGCAGCCTACGGGGGGACTCCACAGATACGCAGTATTTT. Translation gives CASSLRGDSTDTQYF. The full variable domain, its missing parts supplied by reference TRBV9 and TRBJ2-3, is DSGVTQTPKHLITATGQRVTLRCSPRSGDLSVYWYQQSLDQGLQFLIQYYNGEERAKGNILERFSAQQFPDLHSELNLSSLELGDSALYFCASSLRGDSTDTQYFGPGTRLTVL.

CDR3 nucleotides: TGTGCCAGCAGTTTCGCGCGACGGAACACTGAAGCTTTCTTT. Amino acids: CASSFARRNTEAFF. The gene calls are TRBV28 and TRBJ1-1; D is unresolved. CDR3 length: 14 amino acids. With 3 bases removed from V and 1 base from J, the gap between germline ends came to 9 bases. Germline CDR1 MDHEN, CDR2 SYDVKM.

This sequence joins TRBV5-1 and TRBJ2-7; 14 bases match TRBD2. Germline CDR1 SGHRS, CDR2 YFSETQ. V lost 4 bases to trimming and J lost 0 bases; unmatched junction nucleotides: 9. This CDR3 has 18 amino acids. The CDR3 nucleotides read TGCGCCAGCAGCACCGGGACTAGCGGGGGCCTCAGCTCCTACGAGCAGTACTTC. Translating gives CASSTGTSGGLSSYEQYF.

The CDR3 bases are TGCGCCAGCAGCCAAGATCGGCGGTCCTCTGGGGCCAACGTCCTGACTTTC. This sequence encodes CASSQDRRSSGANVLTF. This rearrangement joins TRBV4-3 to TRBJ2-6; D is undetermined. Germline loops: CDR1 LGHNA, CDR2 YSLEER. V lost 0 bases and J lost 0, with 9 bases in between. This CDR3 has 17 residues.

V is TRBV25-1 and J is TRBJ1-1, with 8 bases aligning to TRBD1. This CDR3 spans 15 amino acids. V trimming: 5 bases; J trimming: 1 base; junction bases outside the gene matches: 6. Per germline, CDR1 MGHDK and CDR2 SYGVNS. The CDR3 coding sequence is TGTGCCAGCAGTCCCCCGACAGGGGAGAACACTGAAGCTTTCTTT. Amino acids: CASSPPTGENTEAFF.

This clone came up once. V gene TRBV9 combines with J gene TRBJ1-1, with a weak D call TRBD1 (5 bases). This CDR3 is 14 amino acids long. V gave up 0 bases and J gave up 4 bases, with 10 bases separating them. CDR1 and CDR2 from the germline V gene are SGDLS and YYNGEE. The CDR3 spells CASSVVGGITEAFF. The CDR3 DNA reads as TGTGCCAGCAGCGTAGTGGGGGGAATCACTGAAGCTTTCTTT.

The chain joins TRBV30 to TRBJ1-6; D uncertain. V was trimmed by 0 bases and J by 0 bases, leaving 9 bases between them. CDR3 length equals 16 residues. Germline CDR1 reads GTSNPN; CDR2 reads SVGIG (reference sequence). CDR3 in DNA: TGTGCCTGGAGTGTATTCGGAAGCTCCTATAATTCACCCCTCCACTTT. Its translation is CAWSVFGSSYNSPLHF.

This clone was detected once. Other DNA sequences within the sample encode an identical CDR3. The chain joins TRBV2 to TRBJ2-7, with 8 bases matching TRBD1. V dropped 4 bases and J dropped 3; count of bases not matched to a gene: 2. CDR3 size: 13 residues. Germline V gives CDR1 SNHLY, CDR2 FYNNEI. CDR3 amino acids: CASSVDRGYEQYF. Written as DNA, the CDR3 is TGTGCCAGCAGTGTTGACAGGGGCTACGAGCAGTACTTC.

The chain employs TRBV5-1 and TRBJ1-1; D is undetermined. Trimming removed 1 base at V and 2 bases at J, with 6 bases between. The CDR3 has 13 residues. CDR1 is SGHRS, CDR2 YFSETQ, per germline. In DNA, the CDR3 is TGCGCCAGCAGCTTGCAAAGTAACACTGAAGCTTTCTTT. This encodes CASSLQSNTEAFF.

The V and J genes are TRBV2 and TRBJ2-7; D might be TRBD1 (6 bases). Germline assignment: CDR1 SNHLY and CDR2 FYNNEI. V lost 6 bases to trimming and J lost 1 base, with 16 bases between them. The length of the CDR3 is 15 residues. The CDR3 is CASRRNRVGSYEQYF. The CDR3 coding sequence is TGTGCCAGCAGGAGAAACAGGGTCGGGTCCTACGAGCAGTACTTC.

The chain links TRBV10-1 to TRBJ1-1, with 7 bases aligning to TRBD1. Germline V gene lookup returns CDR1 WNHNN and CDR2 SYGVQD (reference sequence). Germline trimming cut 3 bases from V and 7 bases from J; bases unmatched to any gene: 11. The CDR3 has 15 amino acids. The CDR3 region is CASSETGTADREAFF. As DNA, the CDR3 is TGCGCCAGCAGTGAAACCGGGACAGCCGACCGTGAAGCTTTCTTT.